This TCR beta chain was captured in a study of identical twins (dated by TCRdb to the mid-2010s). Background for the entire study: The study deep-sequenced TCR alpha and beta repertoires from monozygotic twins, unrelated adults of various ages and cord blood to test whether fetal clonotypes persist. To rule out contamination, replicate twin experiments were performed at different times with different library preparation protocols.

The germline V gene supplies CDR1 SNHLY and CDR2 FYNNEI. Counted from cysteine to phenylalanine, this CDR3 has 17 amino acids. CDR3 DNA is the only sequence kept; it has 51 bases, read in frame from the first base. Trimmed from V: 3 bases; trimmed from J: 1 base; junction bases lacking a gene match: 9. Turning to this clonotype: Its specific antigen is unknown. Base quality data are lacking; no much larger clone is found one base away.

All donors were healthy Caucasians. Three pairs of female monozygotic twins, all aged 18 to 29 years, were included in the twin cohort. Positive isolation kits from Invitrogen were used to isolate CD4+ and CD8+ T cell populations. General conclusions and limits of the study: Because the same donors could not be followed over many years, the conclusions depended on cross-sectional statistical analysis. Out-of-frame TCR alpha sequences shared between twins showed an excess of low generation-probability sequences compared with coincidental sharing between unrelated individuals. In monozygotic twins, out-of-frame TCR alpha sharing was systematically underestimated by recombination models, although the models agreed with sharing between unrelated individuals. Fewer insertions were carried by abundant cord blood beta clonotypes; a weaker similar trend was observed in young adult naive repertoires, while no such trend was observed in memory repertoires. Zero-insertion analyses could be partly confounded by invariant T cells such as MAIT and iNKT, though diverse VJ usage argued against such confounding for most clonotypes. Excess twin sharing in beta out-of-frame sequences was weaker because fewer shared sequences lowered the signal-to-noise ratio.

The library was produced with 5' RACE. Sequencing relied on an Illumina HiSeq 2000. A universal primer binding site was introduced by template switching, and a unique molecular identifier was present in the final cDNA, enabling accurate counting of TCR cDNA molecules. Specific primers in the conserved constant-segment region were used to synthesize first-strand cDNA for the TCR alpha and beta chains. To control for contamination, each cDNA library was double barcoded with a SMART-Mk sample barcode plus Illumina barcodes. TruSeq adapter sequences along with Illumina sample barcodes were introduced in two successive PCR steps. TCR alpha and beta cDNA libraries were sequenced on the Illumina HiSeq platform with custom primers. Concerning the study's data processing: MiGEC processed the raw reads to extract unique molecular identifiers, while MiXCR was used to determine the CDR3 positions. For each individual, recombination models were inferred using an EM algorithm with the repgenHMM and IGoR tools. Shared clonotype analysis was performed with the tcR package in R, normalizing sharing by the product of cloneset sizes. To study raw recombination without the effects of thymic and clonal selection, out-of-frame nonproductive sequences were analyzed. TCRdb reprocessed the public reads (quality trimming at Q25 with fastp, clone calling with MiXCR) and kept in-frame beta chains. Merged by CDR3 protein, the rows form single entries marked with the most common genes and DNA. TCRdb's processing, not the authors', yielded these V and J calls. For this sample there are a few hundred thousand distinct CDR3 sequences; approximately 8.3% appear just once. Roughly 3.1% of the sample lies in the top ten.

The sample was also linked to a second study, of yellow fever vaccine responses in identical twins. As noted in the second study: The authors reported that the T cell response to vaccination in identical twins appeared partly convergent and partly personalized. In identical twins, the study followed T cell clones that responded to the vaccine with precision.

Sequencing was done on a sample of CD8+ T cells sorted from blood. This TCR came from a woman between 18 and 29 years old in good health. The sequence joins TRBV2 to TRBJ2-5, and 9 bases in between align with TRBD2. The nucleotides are TGTGCCAGCAGTGAGCCGCTAGCGGGAATTGCCCAAGAGACCCAGTACTTC. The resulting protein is CASSEPLAGIAQETQYF.